The entry that follows covers one T cell receptor beta chain sequence. FACS enriched CD8+ TEMRA cells, while bulk CD8+ and CD4+ were negatively isolated. This sample is drawn from a study of CD8 T cells in Susac syndrome. Random hexamers served to reverse transcribe roughly 0.45 to 1 ug RNA. The authors amplified TCR beta CDR3 across 54 Vbeta and 13 Jbeta using immunoSEQ multiplex PCR. Each CDR3 protein is one row after TCRdb ran MiXCR on the immunoSEQ multiplex PCR reads. The sample consists of some 260,000 distinct CDR3 sequences, roughly 95% of them appearing once. The ends lost 5 bases at V and 3 bases at J; junction bases unmatched: 3. The CDR3 is 14 amino acids. CDR1 PRHDT and CDR2 FYEKMQ come from the germline V gene (reference sequence).

The sequenced material came from CD4+ T cells from PBMCs. The chain carries TRBV13 and TRBJ1-1, with 10 nucleotides matching TRBD1. This receptor was taken from a human donor with multiple sclerosis. CDR3: CASSRDRGYTEAFF. The CDR3 DNA follows: TGTGCCAGCAGCCGGGACAGGGGCTACACTGAAGCTTTCTTT.